The text below deals with one T cell receptor beta chain. The table came from immunoSEQ multiplex PCR; TCRdb's copy has only in-frame clones and leaves some out. The data hold a few hundred clones, with less than 98% observed a single time. CDR3 length: 14 residues. V lost 1 base to trimming and J lost 2 bases, with 6 bases between them. Germline CDR1 is SGHTA and CDR2 is FQGNSA. This sample is part of a study of tumor T cells in aggressive B-cell lymphoma. V usage is TRBV7-2 and J usage is TRBJ1-3; D unresolved. The source is an adult with diffuse large B cell lymphoma. Sequences were obtained from tumor tissue. CDR3: CASSLDPTGNTIYF. The CDR3, as DNA: TGTGCCAGCAGCTTAGATCCCACTGGAAACACCATATATTTT.